The clone carrying this TCR beta chain was recorded once. The target antigen is unknown. The CDR3 spans 14 residues. With V trimmed by 4 bases and J by 9 bases, 9 bases remained unmatched. CDR1 is SGHDT, CDR2 YYEEEE, per germline. This sample stems from a study of cytomegalovirus exposure and HLA in healthy donors. Notes on the study in general: Earlier analysis looked at TCR beta V segments, and most were productive about 87% or about 30% of the time. Apparent HLA restriction characterized most CMV-associated TCR beta chains in a later analysis. It was in a later analysis that TCR association rates were seen to vary by HLA locus, highest for DRB1 and lowest for HLA-C. A missense DCLRE1C variant was associated with V- and J-gene trimming of TCR beta chains in a later analysis, and an independent cohort replicated the association.

In the PCR, 60 Vbeta and 13 Jbeta primers were used. TCRdb's copy holds only in-frame clones and misses some; the assay was immunoSEQ multiplex PCR. The sample consists of some 130,000 clones, around 77% of them appearing once. The TCR comes from a man aged 25-40 years in good health and CMV-seronegative. The chain carries TRBV5-6 and TRBJ2-1; TRBD1 matches at 8 bases. The sequencing input was PBMCs. This CDR3 reads CASSPGQGSGEQFF. The CDR3 DNA reads TGTGCCAGCAGCCCCGGACAGGGTAGTGGTGAGCAGTTCTTC.